This TCR beta chain comes out of a study of Graves' ophthalmopathy and Graves' hyperthyroidism (dated by TCRdb to about 2018). About the full investigation: Peripheral blood was collected at initial diagnosis, before any treatment. The study used TCR beta repertoire signatures to distinguish Graves' ophthalmopathy from Graves' hyperthyroidism and to predict progression to ophthalmopathy. In total, approximately 140 blood samples were TCR-sequenced: fewer than 50 ophthalmopathy, over 70 hyperthyroidism and around 17 hyperthyroidism-to-ophthalmopathy patients. To explore V-J signatures that separate ophthalmopathy from hyperthyroidism, a discovery set of approximately 100 patients was enrolled, consisting of 43 with ophthalmopathy and roughly 57 with stable hyperthyroidism. The independent validation cohort included some 19 hyperthyroidism patients plus 17 patients who later progressed from hyperthyroidism to ophthalmopathy. In roughly six hyperthyroidism patients, the T-cell repertoires found in thyroid tissue were compared with those found in blood. After sampling, hyperthyroidism patients received methimazole starting at 30 mg daily, and ophthalmopathy patients received high-dose intravenous methylprednisolone.

TCR beta CDR3 regions were amplified from RNA transcripts for repertoire sequencing. The first round of RT-PCR was done with HTBI primers and the Qiagen OneStep RT-PCR kit, and was followed by a second round of multiplex PCR, then size selection and purification. Libraries were sequenced paired-end with 100 bp reads on an Illumina HiSeq2000. The authors' analysis ran thus. SOAPnuke was used to process the reads, throwing out any read that had adapters, had uncalled bases, had a mean Phred below 15, or lacked an exact constant-primer or identifier match. COPE v1.2.5 was used to merge high-quality paired reads. Each unique nucleotide sequence was treated as a clonotype, and MiTCR v1.1 was used to align the clonotypes to the IMGT TRB V, D and J references. Only V-J combinations with frequency above 0.0001 were analysed, covering 99% to 99.2% of repertoires. For each V-J combination, a TCR clonal expansion and chaos score was defined as the ratio of F50 clonal expansion to chaos observed in the TCRdist matrix. Welch's t-statistics and random forest were used to reduce the features to approximately 13 V-J combinations, which were then used as input to a naive Bayes classifier. The Morisita-Horn index was used to measure how similar the thyroid and blood repertoires were. TCRdb passed the public sequencing reads through fastp at Q25 and MiXCR, retaining productive beta sequences. Rows matching on CDR3 protein sequence are summarized as one entry with the most common DNA and genes. It is TCRdb's table, rather than the study itself, that gives the V and J calls and clone size. The sample table lists 300,000 to 400,000 distinct CDR3 sequences, 15% to 20% of them with a count of one. The ten largest account for roughly an eighth of the sample.

Broader findings and caveats from the paper: In cross-validation, the 13-signature model distinguished ophthalmopathy from stable hyperthyroidism with 85% to 90% sensitivity and around 81% specificity, and in the test set the corresponding values were roughly 80% and 76%. Sample size was not statistically predetermined, and group allocation was not concealed from the investigators. Among expanded thyroid clonotypes with frequency above 0.001, most also showed up in blood, which suggests that blood repertoires may reflect the thyroid immune response. In validation, the model predicted ophthalmopathy progression with about 71% sensitivity and roughly 72% specificity; roughly eleven predicted patients were CT-confirmed with GO in a median of about 6.1 months.

Patients with ophthalmopathy had moderately to severely active disease, with a Clinical Activity Score of 3 or more, a NOSPECS grade of 4 or more, and a disease duration of less than 3 months. Patients were excluded if they had other autoimmune diseases, uncontrolled infections, pregnancy or lactation. Clinical symptoms, serum thyroxine, TRAb, thyroid ultrasound and orbital computed tomography were used for diagnosis. Ficoll-Paque density gradient centrifugation was used to isolate PBMCs from around 10 ml of fresh peripheral blood. Total RNA was extracted with Trizol reagent and quality-checked on an Agilent 2100 Bioanalyzer. The germline V and J ends show losses of 6 bases and 6 bases respectively, and no gene match explains 9 bases of the junction. Spanning cysteine to phenylalanine, the CDR3 consists of 14 amino acids. The only DNA kept is the CDR3, 42 bases in frame from the first base. Many counts were recorded for this clonotype. Its antigen specificity is not known. Base qualities are not recorded, but no much larger clone differs from it by a single base.

This receptor was identified in an adult man with Graves' ophthalmopathy. The specimen was peripheral blood. Rearrangement joined TRBV12-3 or TRBV12-4 to TRBJ1-1, and 8 junctional nucleotides match TRBD1. The DNA reads TGTGCCAGCAGAGGGACAGGAACCTTTGCTGAAGCTTTCTTT. Its protein reads: CASRGTGTFAEAFF.